These T cell receptor beta chains were read from a single sample in a study of blood T cell repertoires in COVID-19. The method was immunoSEQ multiplex PCR; TCRdb's version includes in-frame clones alone and lacks a portion of them. The sample carries 300,000 to 400,000 clones, 70% to 90% recorded once. The sample taken for sequencing was peripheral blood. These receptors all come from a woman between 55 and 75 years old with COVID-19, enrolled during active disease. Each CDR3 is given without its conserved first and last residue.

TRBJ2-7 TRBV7-2 ASSLAPGQGSYEQY
TRBJ2-7 TRBV19 ASSIYAGSYEQY
TRBJ1-1 TRBV28 ASSSPGSATNTEAF
TRBJ2-5 TRBV9 ASSVGEETQY
TRBJ2-3 TRBV10-2 ASSGAGGQGTQY
TRBJ2-1 TRBV13 ASSFARGLRDEQF
TRBJ1-5 TRBV7-6 ASSPGGWNSNQPQH
TRBJ1-4 TRBV6-1 ASSERGRGSLNEKLF
TRBJ2-4 TRBV25-1 ASSSSDRSVY
TRBJ1-2 TRBV28 ASSPGTGGRSNGYT
TRBJ2-1 TRBV7-2 ASSLAGWGGEQF
TRBJ1-2 TRBV5-6 ASSPRSGAYNYGYT
TRBJ2-5 TRBV15 ATSPSWEGGETQY
TRBJ2-7 TRBV2 ASSRDRSYEQY
TRBJ1-3 TRBV29-1 SAEDRDRAGNTIY
TRBJ2-1 TRBV5-1 ASSSQGTRSSYNEQF
TRBJ1-2 TRBV4-2 ASSQKIQTNYGYT
TRBJ1-1 TRBV13 ASSLSGWAINTEAF
TRBJ2-5 TRBV27 ASSLGPGDTQY
TRBJ1-6 TRBV3-1/TRBV3-2 ASSQDRGFNSPLH
TRBJ1-1 TRBV6-5 ASSTQSTNTEAF
TRBJ2-2 TRBV9 ASSVVGQSTGELF
TRBJ2-1 TRBV11-3 ASSLAGGGAVEQF
TRBJ1-4 TRBV30 AWSRQVNEKLF
TRBJ1-6 TRBV19 ASSEQGANSPLH
TRBJ1-5 TRBV12-5 ASGLVSTGQLNQPQH
TRBJ2-5 TRBV5-1 ASSREGQFETQY